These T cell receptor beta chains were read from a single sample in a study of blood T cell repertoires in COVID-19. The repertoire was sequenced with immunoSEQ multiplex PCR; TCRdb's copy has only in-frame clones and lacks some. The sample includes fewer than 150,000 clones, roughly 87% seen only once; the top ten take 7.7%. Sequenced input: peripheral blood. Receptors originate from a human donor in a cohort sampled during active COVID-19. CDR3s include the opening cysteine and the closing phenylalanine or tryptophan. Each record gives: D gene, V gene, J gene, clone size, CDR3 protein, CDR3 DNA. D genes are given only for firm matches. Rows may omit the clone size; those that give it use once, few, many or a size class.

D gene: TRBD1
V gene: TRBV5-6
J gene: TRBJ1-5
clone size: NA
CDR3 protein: CASSLERGQLSQPQHF
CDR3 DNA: TGTGCCAGCAGCTTGGAAAGGGGGCAGTTGAGTCAGCCCCAGCATTTT

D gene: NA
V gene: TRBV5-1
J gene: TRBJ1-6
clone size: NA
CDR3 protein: CASSFQGNYNSPLHF
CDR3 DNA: TGCGCCAGCAGCTTCCAGGGAAACTATAATTCACCCCTCCACTTT

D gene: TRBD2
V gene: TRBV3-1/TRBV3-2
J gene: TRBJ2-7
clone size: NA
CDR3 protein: CASSPQSGRASYEQYF
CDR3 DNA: TGTGCCAGCAGTCCTCAAAGCGGGAGAGCCTCCTACGAGCAGTACTTC

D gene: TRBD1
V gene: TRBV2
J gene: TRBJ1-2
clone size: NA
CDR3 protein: CASGGQGNGYTF
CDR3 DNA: TGTGCCAGTGGTGGACAGGGGAATGGCTACACCTTC

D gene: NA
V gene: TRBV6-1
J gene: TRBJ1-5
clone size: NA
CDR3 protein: CASSEIDSYQPQHF
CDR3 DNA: TGTGCCAGCAGTGAAATTGACAGTTATCAGCCCCAGCATTTT

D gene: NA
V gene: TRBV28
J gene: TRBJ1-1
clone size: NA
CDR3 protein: CASTAPGRRTEAFF
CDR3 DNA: TGTGCCAGCACCGCGCCAGGGCGCCGTACTGAAGCTTTCTTT

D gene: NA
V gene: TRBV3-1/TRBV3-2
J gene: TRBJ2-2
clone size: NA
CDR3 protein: CASSQEGAGDSHGELFF
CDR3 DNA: TGTGCCAGCAGCCAAGAGGGGGCGGGAGATTCGCACGGGGAGCTGTTTTTT

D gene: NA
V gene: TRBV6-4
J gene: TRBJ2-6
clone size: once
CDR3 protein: CASSPEINSGANVLTF
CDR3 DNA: TGTGCCAGCAGTCCGGAGATCAACTCTGGGGCCAACGTCCTGACTTTC

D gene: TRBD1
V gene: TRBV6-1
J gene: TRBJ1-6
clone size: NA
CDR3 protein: CASSTDREHSPLHF
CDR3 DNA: TGTGCCAGCAGCACTGACAGGGAACATTCACCCCTCCACTTT

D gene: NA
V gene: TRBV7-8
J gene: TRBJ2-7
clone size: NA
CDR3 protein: CASSSVLEQYF
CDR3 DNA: TGTGCCAGCAGCTCAGTCTTAGAGCAGTACTTC

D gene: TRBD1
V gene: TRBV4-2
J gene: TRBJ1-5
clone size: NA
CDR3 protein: CASSGTGKYQPQHF
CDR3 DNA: TGTGCCAGCAGCGGGACAGGGAAATACCAGCCCCAGCATTTT

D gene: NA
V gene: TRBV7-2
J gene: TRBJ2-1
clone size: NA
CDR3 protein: CASSLISGFYNEQFF
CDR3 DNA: TGTGCCAGCAGCTTAATTAGCGGATTCTACAATGAGCAGTTCTTC

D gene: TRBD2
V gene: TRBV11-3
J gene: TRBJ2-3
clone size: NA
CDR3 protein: CASSLAGGVTDTQYF
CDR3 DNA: TGTGCCAGCAGCTTAGCTGGGGGGGTCACAGATACGCAGTATTTT

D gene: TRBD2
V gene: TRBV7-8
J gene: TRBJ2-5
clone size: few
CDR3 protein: CASSPPLRTSGRETQYF
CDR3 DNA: TGTGCCAGCAGCCCCCCCCTGCGGACTAGCGGGAGGGAGACCCAGTACTTC

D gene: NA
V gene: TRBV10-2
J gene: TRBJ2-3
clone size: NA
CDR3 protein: CASSGIQGGSTDTQYF
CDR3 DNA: TGCGCCAGCAGTGGTATACAGGGGGGGAGCACAGATACGCAGTATTTT

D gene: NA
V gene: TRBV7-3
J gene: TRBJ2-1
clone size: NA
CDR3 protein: CASSLEGSSYNEQFF
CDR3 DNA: TGTGCCAGCAGCTTAGAGGGTAGCTCCTACAATGAGCAGTTCTTC

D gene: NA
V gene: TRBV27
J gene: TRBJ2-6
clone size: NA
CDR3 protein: CASSLYLGANVLTF
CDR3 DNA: TGTGCCAGCAGTTTATACTTAGGGGCCAACGTCCTGACTTTC

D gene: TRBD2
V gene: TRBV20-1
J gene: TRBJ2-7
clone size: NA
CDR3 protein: CSASGLAGVFEQYF
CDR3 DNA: TGCAGTGCTAGTGGTCTAGCGGGAGTTTTCGAGCAGTACTTC

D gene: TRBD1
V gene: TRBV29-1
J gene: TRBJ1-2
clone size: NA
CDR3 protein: CSVEEITGDGYTF
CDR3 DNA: TGCAGCGTTGAAGAAATCACAGGGGATGGCTACACCTTC

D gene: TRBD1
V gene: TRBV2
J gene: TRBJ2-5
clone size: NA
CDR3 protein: CASSALGGQETQYF
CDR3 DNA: TGTGCCAGCAGTGCCCTAGGGGGCCAGGAGACCCAGTACTTC

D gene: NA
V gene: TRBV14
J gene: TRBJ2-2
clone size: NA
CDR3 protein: CASSQGQTLTGELFF
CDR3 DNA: TGTGCCAGCAGCCAAGGGCAGACACTCACCGGGGAGCTGTTTTTT

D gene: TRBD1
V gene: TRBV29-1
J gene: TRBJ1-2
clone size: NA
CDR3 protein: CSAGRQGISSYGYTF
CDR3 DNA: TGCAGCGCTGGGAGACAGGGGATATCTAGCTATGGCTACACCTTC

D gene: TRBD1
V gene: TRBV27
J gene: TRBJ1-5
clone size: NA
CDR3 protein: CASSLLGGQGGNQPQHF
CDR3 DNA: TGTGCCAGCAGTTTATTGGGAGGACAGGGGGGAAATCAGCCCCAGCATTTT

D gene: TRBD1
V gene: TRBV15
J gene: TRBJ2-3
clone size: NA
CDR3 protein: CATSARTGGQDTQYF
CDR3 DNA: TGTGCCACCAGCGCCCGGACAGGGGGCCAAGATACGCAGTATTTT

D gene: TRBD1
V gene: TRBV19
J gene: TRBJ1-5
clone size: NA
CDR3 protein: CASSKGQDRSQPQHF
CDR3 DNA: TGTGCCAGTAGTAAAGGACAGGATAGAAGTCAGCCCCAGCATTTT

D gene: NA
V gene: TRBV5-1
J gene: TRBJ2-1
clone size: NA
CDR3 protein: CASSPGNTYNEQFF
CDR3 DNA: TGCGCCAGCAGCCCGGGGAACACTTACAATGAGCAGTTCTTC

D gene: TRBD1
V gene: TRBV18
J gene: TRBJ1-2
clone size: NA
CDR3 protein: CASSTTGGYGYTF
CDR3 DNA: TGTGCCAGCTCAACGACAGGGGGGTATGGCTACACCTTC

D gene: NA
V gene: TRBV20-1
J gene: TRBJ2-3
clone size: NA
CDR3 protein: CSATGTDTQYF
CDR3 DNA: TGCAGTGCCACGGGCACAGATACGCAGTATTTT

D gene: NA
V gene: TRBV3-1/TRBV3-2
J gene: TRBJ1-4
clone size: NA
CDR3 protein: CASSRQHANEKLFF
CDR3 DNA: TGTGCCAGCAGCCGACAGCACGCTAATGAAAAACTGTTTTTT

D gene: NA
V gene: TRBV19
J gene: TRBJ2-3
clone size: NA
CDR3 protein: CASSIIGFTDTQYF
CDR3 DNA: TGTGCCAGTAGTATAATCGGGTTCACAGATACGCAGTATTTT

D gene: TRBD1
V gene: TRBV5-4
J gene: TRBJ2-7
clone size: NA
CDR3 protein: CASRTTGGPSYEQYF
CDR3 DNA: TGTGCCAGCAGGACGACAGGGGGGCCCTCCTACGAGCAGTACTTC

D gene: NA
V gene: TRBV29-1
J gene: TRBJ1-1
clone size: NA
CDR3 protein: CSVEHGNTEAFF
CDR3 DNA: TGCAGCGTTGAACACGGGAACACTGAAGCTTTCTTT

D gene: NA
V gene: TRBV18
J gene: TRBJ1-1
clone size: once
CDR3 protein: CASSPLDSGDTEAFF
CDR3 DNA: TGTGCCAGCTCACCCCTGGACAGCGGGGACACTGAAGCTTTCTTT

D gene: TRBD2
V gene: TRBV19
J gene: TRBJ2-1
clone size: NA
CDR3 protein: CASIGLGIAPYNEQFF
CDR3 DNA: TGTGCCAGTATTGGACTAGGCATTGCCCCCTACAATGAGCAGTTCTTC

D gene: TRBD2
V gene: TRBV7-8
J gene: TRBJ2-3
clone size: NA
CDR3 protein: CASTHGAGGQDTQYF
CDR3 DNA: TGTGCCAGCACGCACGGGGCGGGGGGGCAAGATACGCAGTATTTT